This T cell receptor beta chain emerged from a study of T cells in narcolepsy. Study-level information: Enrolled donors included narcolepsy type 1 or type 2 patients and healthy controls. Study-wide results and caveats: No autoreactive T cell clone sequences appeared in some memory CD4+ repertoires. Reportedly, autoreactive clonotypes were serially detected in patients' blood but not controls'.

Method: immunoSEQ multiplex PCR; TCRdb's copy keeps in-frame clones and lacks some. The sample yields 20,000 to 30,000 clones, about 80% seen once. The ends were cut back, 2 bases at V and 4 bases at J, with 13 bases in the middle. The CDR3 contains 15 residues. Germline values: CDR1 SGHNT, CDR2 YYREEE (reference sequence). As to this clone: Its antigen remains unidentified.

This chain connects TRBV5-4 to TRBJ1-3; tentatively, D is TRBD1 (6 bases). The material sequenced was CD45RA- memory CD4+ T cells from PBMCs. This sequence was found in a human donor with narcolepsy. In DNA, the CDR3 is TGTGCCAGCAGCTTACAGGGAGAATGGGGAAACACCATATATTTT. Its protein product is CASSLQGEWGNTIYF.